These 19 T cell receptor beta chains share one sample of origin, sequenced in a study of shared clonotypes between healthy human individuals. Here immunoSEQ multiplex PCR was the method, and the copy in TCRdb shows in-frame clones only, minus some. The sample has about 680,000 clones, around two thirds seen once. Sequenced material: memory CD4+ T cells sorted from blood. Subset of the sample: CD45RA-negative fraction. All receptors come from a woman aged 30 to 39 in good health.

This chain joins TRBV7-8 and TRBJ2-5; 9 bases are shared with TRBD1. Germline values: CDR1 SGHVS, CDR2 FQNEAQ. The CDR3 sequence is 16 residues long. With V trimmed by 5 bases and J by 5 bases, 12 bases remained unmatched. CDR3 protein: CASSQNTGGGTETQYF. The CDR3 DNA sequence: TGTGCCAGCAGCCAGAACACAGGGGGCGGTACGGAGACCCAGTACTTC.

The chain's CDR3 is CASSAIGRNYEQYF. DNA for the CDR3: TGTGCCAGCAGTGCGATTGGCAGAAACTACGAGCAGTACTTC. J is TRBJ2-7 and V is TRBV25-1; no reliable D call. Per the germline V gene, CDR1 is MGHDK and CDR2 is SYGVNS. This CDR3 has 14 residues. Trimming stripped 4 bases from V and 3 bases from J, with 13 bases between.

The chain uses TRBV10-3 and TRBJ1-5; D remains ambiguous. This CDR3 region has 16 residues. Trimming left V 2 bases short and J 2 bases short, with 13 bases between. CDR1 ENHRY and CDR2 SYGVKD come from the germline V gene. Written as DNA, the CDR3 is TGTGCCATCAGTGAGCAGGAGGGAGACGGCAATCAGCCCCAGCATTTT. This codes for CAISEQEGDGNQPQHF.

This chain uses TRBV6-5 with TRBJ2-3; 8 positions agree with TRBD2. CDR1 MNHEY and CDR2 SVGAGI come from the germline V gene. This CDR3 region has 15 residues. V lost 8 bases, J lost 4 bases, and 11 bases stayed unmatched. CDR3 coding DNA: TGTGCCAGCCGGGGGGGCAGCTCAGCTCCAGATACGCAGTATTTT. Translation: CASRGGSSAPDTQYF.

The chain couples TRBV7-2 to TRBJ2-5; a possible D gene is TRBD2 (5 bases). CDR3 length equals 16 residues. The ends were cut back, 1 base at V and 5 bases at J, with 17 bases in the middle. CDR1 SGHTA and CDR2 FQGNSA come from the germline V gene. In nucleotides, the CDR3 is TGTGCCAGCAGCTTAGGACCCCTAGCTACTCGGGAGACCCAGTACTTC. Protein sequence: CASSLGPLATRETQYF.

V usage is TRBV7-8 and J usage is TRBJ1-1, with D possibly matching TRBD1 (6 bases). Trimming cost V 1 base and J 4 bases, with 13 bases left between them. Germline CDR1 is SGHVS and CDR2 is FQNEAQ. CDR3 size: 15 residues. The DNA for the CDR3 is TGTGCCAGCAGCTTAGGGGGGGCGAGGACCACTGAAGCTTTCTTT. This gives the protein CASSLGGARTTEAFF.

The V gene is TRBV28, the J gene TRBJ2-7, with TRBD2 matching over 10 bases. CDR1 is MDHEN and CDR2 is SYDVKM in the germline V gene. The CDR3 totals 15 residues. Trimming at V came to 5 bases and at J to 3 bases, leaving 7 bases not matched to a gene. The CDR3 DNA sequence: TGTGCCAGCAGTACAGCGGGAGGGCATATCTACGAGCAGTACTTC. Translating it yields CASSTAGGHIYEQYF.

Details on this clone: Additional DNA sequences in this sample encode the identical CDR3. The chain carries TRBV28 and TRBJ2-7; TRBD2 agrees at 10 bases. Germline trimming cut 2 bases from V and 0 bases from J; bases unmatched to any gene: 1. Germline lookup yields CDR1 MDHEN and CDR2 SYDVKM. This CDR3 region has 15 residues. The CDR3 protein is CASSLSGRASYEQYF. The CDR3 DNA follows: TGTGCCAGCAGTTTAAGCGGGAGGGCCTCCTACGAGCAGTACTTC.

The V and J genes are TRBV6-1 and TRBJ2-7; either TRBD1 or TRBD2 may fit D (5 bases each). Deletions cut 4 bases from V and 2 bases from J, with 15 bases between. The CDR3 extends over 15 amino acids. Germline-derived CDR1 and CDR2 are MNHNS and SASEGT. This CDR3 reads CASSGPRGPPYEQYF. In DNA form, the CDR3 reads TGTGCCAGCAGTGGCCCGAGGGGACCACCCTACGAGCAGTACTTC.

The rearrangement uses TRBV7-2 and TRBJ2-7; TRBD2 agrees at 8 bases. The CDR3 runs to 16 residues. Germline V gene sequence: CDR1 SGHTA, CDR2 FQGNSA. V was pared by 6 bases and J by 4 bases, with 14 bases of the junction left unmatched. The CDR3 region has the DNA TGTGCCAGCAGATCGGGGGTGGGGAGCGGGAGTTACGAGCAGTACTTC. It translates to CASRSGVGSGSYEQYF. Supplemented by reference TRBV7-2 and TRBJ2-7, the full variable domain reads GAGVSQSPSNKVTEKGKDVELRCDPISGHTALYWYRQSLGQGLEFLIYFQGNSAPDKSGLPSDRFSAERTGGSVSTLTIQRTQQEDSAVYLCASRSGVGSGSYEQYFGPGTRLTVT.

The V gene is TRBV5-1, the J gene TRBJ2-5, with D tentatively TRBD1 (5 bases). CDR1 is SGHRS and CDR2 is YFSETQ in the germline V gene. The CDR3 is 12 residues long. Trimming cost V 7 bases and J 2 bases, with 9 bases left between them. This chain's CDR3 is CASRRQQETQYF. Here the CDR3 DNA reads TGCGCCAGCCGTCGACAGCAAGAGACCCAGTACTTC.

This clone was recorded at least ten times. The chain employs TRBV19 and TRBJ2-1; 11 bases agree with TRBD2. Germline V CDR1 and CDR2: LNHDA, SQIVND (reference sequence). Unmatched junction bases numbered 6, after V lost 7 bases and J lost 7 bases. The CDR3 extends over 14 amino acids. CDR3 nucleotides: TGTGCCAGTACGGGACTAGCGGCTGGGAATGAGCAGTTCTTC. Residues: CASTGLAAGNEQFF.

The V and J genes are TRBV5-1 and TRBJ2-2; D uncertain. CDR3 length equals 14 residues. The germline V and J ends were trimmed by 1 base and 3 bases, with 7 bases remaining between them. CDR1 is SGHRS, CDR2 YFSETQ, per germline. The DNA for the CDR3 is TGCGCCAGCAGCTTGAACGCCGACACCGGGGAGCTGTTTTTT. It yields the protein CASSLNADTGELFF.

The chain joins TRBV27 to TRBJ2-2; no firm D call. V lost 4 bases to trimming and J lost 7 bases, with 13 bases between them. The CDR3 extends over 14 amino acids. From germline, CDR1 is MNHEY and CDR2 SMNVEV (reference sequence). CDR3: CASSSHNQGGELFF. The DNA of the CDR3 is TGTGCCAGCAGTTCCCACAATCAAGGCGGGGAGCTGTTTTTT.

This chain uses TRBV9 with TRBJ2-7; the D gene is possibly TRBD1 (5 bases). CDR3 length: 15 amino acids. Germline loops: CDR1 SGDLS, CDR2 YYNGEE. V was shortened by 0 bases and J by 3 bases, with 13 bases between the two germline ends. CDR3 nucleotides: TGTGCCAGCAGCGTAGCTCCCGGACAAGGCTACGAGCAGTACTTC. Protein: CASSVAPGQGYEQYF. The full variable domain, its missing parts supplied by reference TRBV9 and TRBJ2-7, is DSGVTQTPKHLITATGQRVTLRCSPRSGDLSVYWYQQSLDQGLQFLIQYYNGEERAKGNILERFSAQQFPDLHSELNLSSLELGDSALYFCASSVAPGQGYEQYFGPGTRLTVT.

The V and J genes are TRBV30 and TRBJ1-4; 9 positions agree with TRBD1. Trimming cost V 2 bases and J 6 bases; bases outside gene matches: 7. The CDR3 is 15 amino acids. Germline CDR1 GTSNPN, CDR2 SVGIG (reference sequence). The CDR3 DNA follows: TGTGCCTGGAGTCGGACAGGGGATAACGATGAAAAACTGTTTTTT. Protein: CAWSRTGDNDEKLFF.

The chain recombines TRBV14 with TRBJ2-7; TRBD1 matches at 7 bases. CDR3 length: 15 amino acids. CDR1 is SGHDN, CDR2 FVKESK, per germline. The V gene end was trimmed by 5 bases and the J gene end by 0 bases; junction bases not matched to a gene: 7. CDR3 bases: TGTGCCAGCAGCTCTCCGGGACAGTCCTCCTACGAGCAGTACTTC. This translates into CASSSPGQSSYEQYF.

This chain links TRBV11-3 with TRBJ2-7; 8 nucleotides agree with TRBD2. The CDR3 totals 12 residues. Germline CDR1 is SGHNT and CDR2 is YENEEA. The V and J ends lost 8 bases and 6 bases, in that order; junction bases with no gene match: 6. In DNA, the CDR3 is TGTGCCAGCGAAGGGGCGGGAGGCGAGCAGTACTTC. Its translation: CASEGAGGEQYF.

The chain employs TRBV19 and TRBJ2-1; 9 bases are shared with TRBD1. Germline V gene lookup returns CDR1 LNHDA and CDR2 SQIVND (reference sequence). Trimming took 1 base from V and 5 from J; bases not matched to a gene: 3. There are 15 residues in the CDR3. CDR3 sequence reads: CASSIGDRENNEQFF. The CDR3 bases are TGTGCCAGTAGTATAGGGGACAGGGAAAACAATGAGCAGTTCTTC.